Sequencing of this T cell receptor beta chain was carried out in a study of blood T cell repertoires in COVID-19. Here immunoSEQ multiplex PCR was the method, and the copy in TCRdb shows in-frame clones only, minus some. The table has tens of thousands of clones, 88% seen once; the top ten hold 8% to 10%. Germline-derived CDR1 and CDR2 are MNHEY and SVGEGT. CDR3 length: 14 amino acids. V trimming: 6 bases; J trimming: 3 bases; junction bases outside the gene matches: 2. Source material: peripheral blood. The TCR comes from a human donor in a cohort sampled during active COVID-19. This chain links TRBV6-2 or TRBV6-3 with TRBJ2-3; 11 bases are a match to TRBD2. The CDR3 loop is CASSSSGGTDTQYF. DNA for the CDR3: TGTGCCAGCAGCTCTAGCGGGGGGACAGATACGCAGTATTTT.